The 15 T cell receptor beta chains below were found in one sample sequenced in a study of identical twins. TCRdb called the 5' RACE reads again in MiXCR, with one record for every CDR3 protein. The top ten hold around 13% of the sample, which has approximately 700,000 distinct CDR3 sequences, 15% to 20% seen once. These data were also filed under a second study, of T cells expressing NK-cell markers.

Sequenced sample: PBMCs. All receptors come from a woman aged 18-29 years in good health.

The chain has TRBV12-3 or TRBV12-4 and TRBJ1-5; D unresolved. The V end was cut by 6 bases, the J end by 7 bases, with 10 bases between. CDR3 length: 12 residues. The CDR3 nucleotides are TGTGCCAGCAGCGTATCCAGGCAGCCCCAGCATTTT. Its translation: CASSVSRQPQHF.

V usage is TRBV20-1 and J usage is TRBJ2-1, with D possibly matching TRBD2 (6 bases). The CDR3 sequence is 14 residues long. Germline CDR1 and CDR2: DFQATT and SNEGSKA (reference sequence). Trimming cost V 0 bases and J 9 bases, with 15 bases left between them. The CDR3 reads CSARDGRRGFEQFF. CDR3 sequence (DNA): TGCAGTGCTAGAGATGGGCGGCGGGGTTTTGAGCAGTTCTTC.

The chain carries TRBV15 and TRBJ2-7, with D maybe TRBD2 (5 bases). Trimming shortened V by 3 bases and J by 3 bases, and 12 bases separated the two germline ends. This CDR3 contains 14 residues. Germline lookup yields CDR1 LNHNV and CDR2 YYDKDF (reference sequence). As DNA, the CDR3 is TGTGCCACCAGCAGCCTCCGAGGGATCTACGAGCAGTACTTC. It specifies CATSSLRGIYEQYF.

The rearrangement joins TRBV6-1 to TRBJ1-1; a weak D match, TRBD1 (5 bases). Trimming pared 5 bases from V and 0 bases from J, leaving 10 bases between. The CDR3 runs to 14 residues. The V gene's germline CDR1 is MNHNS and CDR2 SASEGT. CDR3 bases: TGTGCCAGCAGTCGGGGGAGGGTGAACACTGAAGCTTTCTTT. This codes for CASSRGRVNTEAFF.

The count of this clonotype is one. A much bigger clone sits one base away, suggesting this may be a read error. V gene TRBV7-2 combines with J gene TRBJ2-3; D gene unclear. Trimming pared 5 bases from V and 2 bases from J, leaving 5 bases between. Germline-derived CDR1 and CDR2 are SGHTA and FQGNSA. The CDR3 spans 12 residues. The CDR3 protein is CASSTTTDTQYF. Here the CDR3 DNA reads TGTGCCAGCAGCACCACCACAGATACGCAGTATTTT.

This clonotype occurred a few times. The chain recombines TRBV9 with TRBJ2-3; 7 positions match TRBD1. The V gene's germline CDR1 is SGDLS and CDR2 YYNGEE. CDR3 length equals 16 residues. V gave up 1 base and J gave up 3 bases; unmatched junction bases: 8. CDR3 residues: CASSVLQGGRTDTQYF. The DNA for the CDR3 is TGTGCCAGCAGCGTACTGCAAGGGGGCAGGACAGATACGCAGTATTTT.

The rearrangement joins TRBV28 to TRBJ1-2, with a possible D match to TRBD1 (6 bases). V lost 3 bases to trimming and J lost 2 bases, with 16 bases between them. The CDR3 length is 16 residues. CDR1 is MDHEN and CDR2 is SYDVKM in the germline V gene. The CDR3 region has the DNA TGTGCCAGCAGTTTTGGGGGGTCCGGGGGCAACTATGGCTACACCTTC. Its protein is CASSFGGSGGNYGYTF.

Ten or more counts support this clonotype. The chain is built from TRBV29-1 and TRBJ1-5; D unclear. CDR1 is SQVTM, CDR2 ANQGSEA, per germline. V gave up 4 bases and J gave up 5 bases, with 3 bases separating them. This CDR3 spans 10 amino acids. The CDR3 is CSVGDQPQHF. DNA of the CDR3: TGCAGCGTTGGTGATCAGCCCCAGCATTTT.

This clonotype occurred a few times. This chain connects TRBV4-3 to TRBJ1-2, with 8 bases matching TRBD1. The CDR3 runs to 15 residues. J lost 3 bases, V lost 1 base, and 4 bases had no gene match. Germline loops: CDR1 LGHNA, CDR2 YSLEER. CDR3 sequence (DNA): TGCGCCAGCAGCCAAGCAGGGGGCTGGGACTATGGCTACACCTTC. Residues: CASSQAGGWDYGYTF.

This rearrangement joins TRBV9 to TRBJ2-3, with no clear D. CDR3 length equals 15 residues. Trimming shortened V by 3 bases and J by 4 bases, and 15 bases separated the two germline ends. Germline assignment: CDR1 SGDLS and CDR2 YYNGEE. The CDR3 sequence: CASSDSPDRPDTQYF. The CDR3, as DNA: TGTGCCAGCAGCGACTCCCCAGATCGTCCAGATACGCAGTATTTT.

This clonotype has a count of ten or more. The chain carries TRBV7-2 and TRBJ2-3, with no clear D. CDR3 length equals 13 residues. The germline V gene encodes CDR1 SGHTA and CDR2 FQGNSA. V was clipped by 1 base and J by 4 bases, with 6 bases between them. The DNA for the CDR3 is TGTGCCAGCAGCTTAGGGCCACCAGATACGCAGTATTTT. Its translation: CASSLGPPDTQYF. Using reference TRBV7-2 and TRBJ2-3 for the parts outside the CDR3, the full variable domain is GAGVSQSPSNKVTEKGKDVELRCDPISGHTALYWYRQSLGQGLEFLIYFQGNSAPDKSGLPSDRFSAERTGGSVSTLTIQRTQQEDSAVYLCASSLGPPDTQYFGPGTRLTVL.

This clonotype was observed a few times. The rearrangement uses TRBV20-1 and TRBJ1-5, with D hard to call. Germline values: CDR1 DFQATT, CDR2 SNEGSKA (reference sequence). The V and J ends lost 3 bases and 4 bases respectively, with 7 bases between them. CDR3 length equals 12 residues. CDR3 DNA: TGCAGTGCTAGGGGTCAGAATCAGCCCCAGCATTTT. It translates to CSARGQNQPQHF.

The chain joins TRBV4-3 to TRBJ1-2; D gene unclear. V was pared by 0 bases and J by 0 bases, with 8 bases between. The CDR3 extends over 15 amino acids. Germline V lookup: CDR1 LGHNA, CDR2 YSLEER. The CDR3 loop reads CASSQDPSSNYGYTF. For the CDR3, the DNA is TGCGCCAGCAGCCAAGATCCCTCATCTAACTATGGCTACACCTTC.

This clonotype turned up a few times. This chain links TRBV12-3 or TRBV12-4 with TRBJ1-6; D is unresolved. V gave up 4 bases and J gave up 7 bases, with 8 bases separating them. CDR3 length: 13 amino acids. The CDR3 coding sequence is TGTGCCAGCAGTTCTAATCTGAATTCACCCCTCCACTTT. It yields the protein CASSSNLNSPLHF.

The genes are TRBV20-1 and TRBJ2-1; D may be TRBD1 or TRBD2 (6 bases each). This CDR3 is 13 amino acids long. Trimming cost V 5 bases and J 5 bases, with 13 bases left between them. The germline CDR1 and CDR2 sequences are DFQATT and SNEGSKA (reference sequence). The CDR3 nucleotides are TGCAGTGCTCAACAGGGAGGTGACAATGAGCAGTTCTTC. Residues: CSAQQGGDNEQFF.